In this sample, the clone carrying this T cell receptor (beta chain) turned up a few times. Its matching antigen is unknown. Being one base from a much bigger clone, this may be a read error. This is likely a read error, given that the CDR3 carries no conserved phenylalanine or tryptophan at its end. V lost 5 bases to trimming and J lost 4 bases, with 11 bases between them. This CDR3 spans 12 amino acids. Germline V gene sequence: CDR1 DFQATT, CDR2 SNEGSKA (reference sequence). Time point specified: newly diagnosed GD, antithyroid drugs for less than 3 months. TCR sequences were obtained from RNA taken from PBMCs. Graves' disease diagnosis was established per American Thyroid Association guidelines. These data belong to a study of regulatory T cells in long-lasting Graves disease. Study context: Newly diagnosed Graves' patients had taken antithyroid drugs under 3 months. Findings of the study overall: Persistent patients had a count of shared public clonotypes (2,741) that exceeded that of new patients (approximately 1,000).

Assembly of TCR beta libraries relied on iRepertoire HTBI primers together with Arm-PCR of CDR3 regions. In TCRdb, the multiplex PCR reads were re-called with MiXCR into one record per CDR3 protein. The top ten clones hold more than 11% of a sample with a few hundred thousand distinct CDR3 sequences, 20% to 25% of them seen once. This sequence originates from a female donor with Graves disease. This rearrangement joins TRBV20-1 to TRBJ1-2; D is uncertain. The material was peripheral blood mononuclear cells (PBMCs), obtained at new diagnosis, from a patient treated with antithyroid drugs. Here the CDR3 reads CSAPQEAYGYTS. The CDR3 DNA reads TGCAGTGCTCCCCAGGAGGCCTATGGCTACACCTCC.